A selection of T cell receptor beta chains follows, all from one sample in a study of T-cell reconstitution after alpha-beta-depleted transplantation in children. TCRdb redid the calling of the PCR reads with MiXCR, one entry per CDR3 protein. The table shows hundreds of thousands of distinct CDR3 sequences, with 10% to 15% occurring only once. The starting material was PBMCs, obtained from the stem cell graft. The receptors come from a human donor who donated a stem cell graft to a child with Fanconi anemia. Both conserved end residues are part of each CDR3. Each record gives: V gene, J gene, D gene, clone size, CDR3 protein, CDR3 DNA. A D gene is named only where the DNA matches it firmly. The listing skips clone size in some rows; elsewhere it reads once, few, many or a size class.

>TRBV5-4|TRBJ2-1|TRBD1|NA
CASSRDRQSSYNEQFF
TGTGCCAGCAGCCGGGACAGGCAGAGCTCCTACAATGAGCAGTTCTTC
>TRBV30|TRBJ1-1|NA|many
CAWRGNTEAFF
TGTGCCTGGAGGGGGAACACTGAAGCTTTCTTT
>TRBV21-1|TRBJ2-7|NA|few
CASTHPRSSYEQYF
TGTGCCAGCACCCATCCCCGGAGCTCCTACGAGCAGTACTTC
>TRBV4-2|TRBJ2-3|TRBD2|few
CASSQELSGSGGAGDTQYF
TGTGCCAGCAGCCAAGAACTATCGGGTAGCGGGGGGGCCGGAGATACGCAGTATTTT
>TRBV6-1|TRBJ2-2|NA|NA
CASSRTSGGGSGTGELFF
TGTGCCAGCAGCCGCACCTCAGGTGGGGGCTCGGGCACCGGGGAGCTGTTTTTT
>TRBV7-9|TRBJ1-3|NA|few
CASSQSGNTIYF
TGTGCCAGCAGCCAATCTGGAAACACCATATATTTT
>TRBV15|TRBJ1-2|TRBD1|NA
CATSVRQGSGYTF
TGTGCCACCAGCGTCCGACAGGGCAGCGGCTACACCTTC
>TRBV3-1|TRBJ2-3|NA|few
CASSPPWRTDTQYF
TGTGCCAGCAGCCCGCCCTGGCGCACAGATACGCAGTATTTT
>TRBV20-1|TRBJ1-2|NA|many
CSARDRQGMGYTF
TGCAGTGCTAGAGATAGGCAGGGAATGGGCTACACCTTC
>TRBV28|TRBJ1-1|NA|few
CASSSPSTGMNTEAFF
TGTGCCAGCAGTTCACCCTCGACAGGAATGAACACTGAAGCTTTCTTT
>TRBV19|TRBJ1-4|NA|NA
CASSAAVGVINEKLFF
TGTGCCAGTAGTGCCGCAGTCGGGGTGATTAATGAAAAACTGTTTTTT
>TRBV29-1|TRBJ2-1|TRBD2|many
CSVSGLAGGPWEQFF
TGCAGCGTTTCGGGACTAGCGGGGGGGCCGTGGGAGCAGTTCTTC
>TRBV5-5|TRBJ1-4|TRBD1|NA
CASSYRGPDEKLFF
TGTGCCAGCAGCTACAGGGGGCCGGATGAAAAACTGTTTTTT
>TRBV6-5|TRBJ1-4|NA|few
CASSYSVDSLNEKLFF
TGTGCCAGCAGTTACTCGGTAGACAGTCTTAATGAAAAACTGTTTTTT
>TRBV29-1|TRBJ2-3|NA|many
CSVGAVGGPRPSSADTQYF
TGCAGCGTTGGGGCCGTCGGGGGCCCCAGGCCTAGCAGTGCAGATACGCAGTATTTT
>TRBV12-3/TRBV12-4|TRBJ1-4|NA|NA
CASSFLMGSGEKLFF
TGTGCCAGCAGTTTCCTCATGGGGAGTGGGGAAAAACTGTTTTTT
>TRBV6-5|TRBJ2-3|TRBD2|few
CASSYFGGAGGRDTQYF
TGTGCCAGCAGTTACTTCGGAGGAGCGGGGGGGCGGGATACGCAGTATTTT
>TRBV5-6|TRBJ1-1|TRBD1|many
CASSYAGTGAFF
TGTGCCAGCAGCTACGCCGGGACAGGTGCTTTCTTT
>TRBV11-2|TRBJ1-3|TRBD1|NA
CASSPRRDRLNSGNTIYF
TGTGCCAGCAGCCCAAGGCGGGACAGGTTAAACTCTGGAAACACCATATATTTT
>TRBV6-1|TRBJ2-3|NA|few
CASSRQRSSTDTQYF
TGTGCCAGCAGCCGTCAGCGGTCTAGCACAGATACGCAGTATTTT
>TRBV3-1|TRBJ2-7|NA|NA
CASSRADYEQYF
TGTGCCAGCAGCCGAGCCGACTACGAGCAGTACTTC
>TRBV10-3|TRBJ2-5|NA|few
CAISQGPGETQYF
TGTGCCATCAGCCAGGGGCCGGGAGAGACCCAGTACTTC
>TRBV9|TRBJ1-1|NA|NA
CASSPGQALNTEAFF
TGTGCCAGCAGCCCCGGACAAGCCTTGAACACTGAAGCTTTCTTT
>TRBV19|TRBJ1-5|NA|NA
CASSLRQFNQPQHF
TGTGCCAGTAGTCTCCGACAGTTCAATCAGCCCCAGCATTTT
>TRBV19|TRBJ2-7|TRBD1|few
CASSTFGQAEQYF
TGTGCCAGTAGCACATTCGGACAGGCAGAGCAGTACTTC
>TRBV12-3/TRBV12-4|TRBJ1-2|NA|many
CASSWSNYGYTF
TGTGCCAGCAGTTGGAGTAACTATGGCTACACCTTC
>TRBV6-2/TRBV6-3|TRBJ1-2|TRBD1|NA
CASSRQGRNGYTF
TGTGCCAGCAGCCGACAGGGAAGAAATGGCTACACCTTC
>TRBV7-2|TRBJ2-1|TRBD2|few
CASSRGLANNEQFF
TGTGCCAGCAGCCGAGGACTAGCGAACAATGAGCAGTTCTTC
>TRBV4-2|TRBJ1-3|NA|few
CASSQETRSGNTIYF
TGTGCCAGCAGCCAAGAAACTCGCTCTGGAAACACCATATATTTT
>TRBV29-1|TRBJ1-1|NA|NA
CSVEGLQGGTEAFF
TGCAGCGTTGAGGGCCTCCAAGGGGGAACTGAAGCTTTCTTT
>TRBV5-4|TRBJ1-2|NA|few
CASSLDLANYSF
TGTGCCAGCAGCTTGGACCTAGCAAATTACTCCTTC
>TRBV2|TRBJ2-1|TRBD2|few
CASRELAGPYNEQFF
TGTGCCAGCAGGGAACTAGCGGGACCCTACAATGAGCAGTTCTTC
>TRBV12-3/TRBV12-4|TRBJ1-4|TRBD1|many
CASSTLGTGNEKLFF
TGTGCCAGCAGCACATTAGGGACAGGGAATGAAAAACTGTTTTTT
>TRBV7-9|TRBJ2-1|NA|many
CASSLTGSDEQFF
TGTGCCAGCAGCTTAACCGGGTCCGATGAGCAGTTCTTC
>TRBV7-2|TRBJ1-1|TRBD1|many
CASSPGQYLEAFF
TGTGCCAGCAGCCCGGGACAGTACCTAGAAGCTTTCTTT
>TRBV5-1|TRBJ2-3|NA|many
CASSLGDSTDTQYF
TGCGCCAGCAGCTTGGGGGACAGCACAGATACGCAGTATTTT